The 26 T cell receptor beta chains reported below all come from one sample, sequenced in a study of cytomegalovirus exposure and HLA in healthy donors. Libraries were prepared by immunoSEQ multiplex PCR; TCRdb keeps only in-frame clonotypes and omits some of them. The sample consists of about 120,000 clones, 70% to 90% of them appearing once. The sequenced sample consisted of PBMCs. The receptors were sampled from a woman aged 25 to 39 in good health and CMV-seronegative.

This sequence joins TRBV25-1 and TRBJ2-3; 10 bases are shared with TRBD2. The length of the CDR3 is 14 residues. The germline V gene has CDR1 MGHDK and CDR2 SYGVNS. The V segment lost 4 bases and the J segment 6 bases; nucleotides outside the gene matches: 4. The DNA of the CDR3 is TGTGCCAGCAGTGTAGCGGGGGGCTCGGATACGCAGTATTTT. It is translated as CASSVAGGSDTQYF.

V usage is TRBV5-6 and J usage is TRBJ1-4; D is perhaps TRBD1 (6 bases). This CDR3 has 15 residues. Germline values: CDR1 SGHDT, CDR2 YYEEEE. With 0 bases removed from V and 6 bases from J, the gap between germline ends came to 12 bases. The CDR3 coding sequence is TGTGCCAGCAGCTTGGCCGGGCCAGGGGATGAAAAACTGTTTTTT. This codes for CASSLAGPGDEKLFF. The full variable domain, in which reference TRBV5-6 and TRBJ1-4 provide the parts outside the CDR3, is DAGVTQSPTHLIKTRGQQVTLRCSPKSGHDTVSWYQQALGQGPQFIFQYYEEEERQRGNFPDRFSGHQFPNYSSELNVNALLLGDSALYLCASSLAGPGDEKLFFGSGTQLSVL.

This clone appeared once. The V gene is TRBV12-5, the J gene TRBJ1-4, with 10 nucleotides matching TRBD1. This CDR3 has 16 residues. Trimming removed 6 bases from V and 3 bases from J; junction bases left unmatched: 7. CDR1 is LGHNT, CDR2 FRNRAP, per germline. The CDR3 loop reads CASGADRGVSNEKLFF. In DNA, the CDR3 is TGTGCTAGTGGCGCGGACAGGGGGGTGTCTAATGAAAAACTGTTTTTT.

The rearrangement joins TRBV18 to TRBJ2-2; a weak D match, TRBD2 (6 bases). The germline V gene has CDR1 KGHSH and CDR2 LQKENI. Deletions cut 8 bases from V and 3 bases from J, with 13 bases between. The CDR3 has 14 residues. The CDR3 DNA sequence: TGTGCCAGCGCAGGGAGGTTGGACACCGGGGAGCTGTTTTTT. It specifies CASAGRLDTGELFF.

The CDR3 loop is CASSQNPRVGSNTGELFF. The CDR3 nucleotides are TGCGCCAGCTCACAAAATCCTCGGGTCGGATCGAACACCGGGGAGCTGTTTTTT. J is TRBJ2-2 and V is TRBV5-1; no definite D call. The germline V gene has CDR1 SGHRS and CDR2 YFSETQ. V lost 7 bases and J lost 0, with 22 bases in between. The CDR3 is made up of 18 amino acids.

As concerns this clone: Other DNA sequences in the sample encode the same CDR3. The DNA for the CDR3 is TGCGCCAGCAGCTTGGCACTAGCGGGGGGCAATGAGCAGTTCTTC. Residues: CASSLALAGGNEQFF. This chain links TRBV5-1 with TRBJ2-1, with 12 bases lining up with TRBD2. V lost 0 bases and J lost 6; bases outside the gene matches: 1. The germline CDR1 and CDR2 sequences are SGHRS and YFSETQ. The CDR3 runs 15 residues.

The chain recombines TRBV11-2 with TRBJ1-1; D is perhaps TRBD1 (5 bases). Trimming removed 2 bases from V and 3 bases from J, with 7 bases in between. The V gene's germline CDR1 is SGHAT and CDR2 FQNNGV. The CDR3 is made up of 13 amino acids. CDR3 loop: CASSLQGYTEAFF. The CDR3 nucleotides read TGTGCCAGCAGCTTACAGGGTTACACTGAAGCTTTCTTT.

The CDR3 protein is CASSIIVGGETQYF. The CDR3 DNA reads as TGTGCCAGTAGTATAATCGTCGGGGGAGAGACCCAGTACTTC. The V and J genes are TRBV19 and TRBJ2-5; weak D call: TRBD2 (6 bases). Germline loops: CDR1 LNHDA, CDR2 SQIVND (reference sequence). The CDR3 totals 14 residues. Trimming removed 2 bases at V and 4 bases at J, with 11 bases between.

The chain employs TRBV18 and TRBJ2-7, with D possibly being TRBD2 (5 bases). The V end was cut by 2 bases, the J end by 5 bases, with 10 bases between. Germline loops: CDR1 KGHSH, CDR2 LQKENI. This CDR3 contains 13 residues. DNA of the CDR3: TGTGCCAGCTCACCATTAGGAGGAGACGAGCAGTACTTC. Its protein is CASSPLGGDEQYF.

The chain combines TRBV6-6 with TRBJ1-4, with D unclear. The CDR3 runs 15 residues. Germline lookup yields CDR1 MNHNY and CDR2 SVGAGI (reference sequence). V was trimmed by 6 bases and J by 6 bases, leaving 17 bases between them. The CDR3 spells CASSPPRPQDEKLFF. For the CDR3, the DNA is TGTGCCAGCAGCCCTCCCAGACCCCAGGATGAAAAACTGTTTTTT.

The chain is built from TRBV7-9 and TRBJ2-3; 7 bases line up with TRBD1. Germline V lookup: CDR1 SEHNR, CDR2 FQNEAQ (reference sequence). The CDR3 spans 16 residues. The V gene end was trimmed by 1 base and the J gene end by 1 base; junction bases not matched to a gene: 5. The CDR3 nucleotides are TGTGCCAGCAGCTTAGTTGAGGGGGCGCGCACAGATACGCAGTATTTT. Residues: CASSLVEGARTDTQYF. Looking up the rest from reference TRBV7-9 and TRBJ2-3 gives the full variable domain: DTGVSQNPRHKITKRGQNVTFRCDPISEHNRLYWYRQTLGQGPEFLTYFQNEAQLEKSRLLSDRFSAERPKGSFSTLEIQRTEQGDSAMYLCASSLVEGARTDTQYFGPGTRLTVL.

This chain joins TRBV6-5 and TRBJ1-2; 7 bases map to TRBD1. Germline V CDR1 and CDR2: MNHEY, SVGAGI. The ends lost 2 bases at V and 6 bases at J; junction bases unmatched: 3. This CDR3 has 13 amino acids. Written as DNA, the CDR3 is TGTGCCAGCAGTTACAGCAGGGGGAATGGCTACACCTTC. This encodes CASSYSRGNGYTF.

This clone was detected only a few times. The DNA for the CDR3 is TGTGCCTGGAGCCAAGGGGTGGGCAATCAGCCCCAGCATTTT. Its translation: CAWSQGVGNQPQHF. The rearrangement joins TRBV30 to TRBJ1-5, with D possibly being TRBD1 (5 bases). The CDR3 runs to 14 residues. The germline V gene has CDR1 GTSNPN and CDR2 SVGIG (reference sequence). V shed 3 bases and J shed 2 bases, with 11 bases lying between them.

The table lists this clone with a few counts. This chain joins TRBV6-5 and TRBJ1-2, with 7 bases that match TRBD1. The CDR3 covers 14 residues. J gave up 7 bases and V 1 base, and 6 bases lay outside the gene matches. Per the germline V gene, CDR1 is MNHEY and CDR2 is SVGAGI. In DNA form, the CDR3 reads TGTGCCAGCAGTTACTTTGGAAGGGGGCCTGGCTACACCTTC. It is translated as CASSYFGRGPGYTF.

The rearrangement links TRBV18 to TRBJ1-5, with a weak D call TRBD1 (5 bases). CDR3 size: 14 residues. Germline CDR1 is KGHSH and CDR2 is LQKENI. Trimming shortened V by 6 bases and J by 3 bases, and 12 bases separated the two germline ends. This CDR3 is CASSGGGTNQPQHF. CDR3 DNA: TGTGCCAGCTCCGGCGGGGGGACCAATCAGCCCCAGCATTTT.

In its sample, this clone was seen once. V usage is TRBV11-3 and J usage is TRBJ2-2; the D gene is possibly TRBD1 (5 bases). This CDR3 spans 14 amino acids. The ends were cut back, 5 bases at V and 4 bases at J, with 11 bases in the middle. The V gene's germline CDR1 is SGHNT and CDR2 YENEEA. CDR3: CASSPQGTTGELFF. The CDR3 nucleotides read TGTGCCAGCAGCCCGCAGGGTACCACCGGGGAGCTGTTTTTT.

The V and J genes are TRBV10-1 and TRBJ2-7; no definite D call. The CDR3 covers 11 residues. The germline V gene encodes CDR1 WNHNN and CDR2 SYGVQD (reference sequence). Trimming took 3 bases from V and 3 from J, leaving 3 bases between them. Here the CDR3 reads CASSDGYEQYF. In DNA, the CDR3 is TGCGCCAGCAGTGACGGCTACGAGCAGTACTTC.

This clone has a handful of counts. V gene TRBV5-1 combines with J gene TRBJ2-7; D gene unclear. The V gene's germline CDR1 is SGHRS and CDR2 YFSETQ. The CDR3 has 14 amino acids. The V gene lost 0 bases and the J gene lost 3 bases, with 10 bases spanning the gap. The CDR3 is CASSLEVASYEQYF. The CDR3 nucleotides are TGCGCCAGCAGCTTGGAGGTAGCCAGCTACGAGCAGTACTTC.

CDR3 loop: CASSSPGAGGTYEQYF. CDR3 nucleotide sequence: TGTGCCAGCAGCTCCCCCGGAGCGGGGGGCACCTACGAGCAGTACTTC. The chain couples TRBV7-9 to TRBJ2-7, with 9 bases aligning to TRBD2. In germline, CDR1 is SEHNR, CDR2 FQNEAQ (reference sequence). There are 16 residues in the CDR3. With V trimmed by 4 bases and J by 2 bases, 9 bases remained unmatched.

The V and J genes are TRBV29-1 and TRBJ1-2; D is possibly TRBD1 (5 bases). The germline CDR1 and CDR2 sequences are SQVTM and ANQGSEA. CDR3 length: 14 residues. Trimming pared 5 bases from V and 0 bases from J, leaving 13 bases between. For the CDR3, the DNA is TGCAGCGTTCCTGCAACAGGCACTAACTATGGCTACACCTTC. It yields the protein CSVPATGTNYGYTF.

The gene calls are TRBV6-6 and TRBJ1-1; no clear D. This CDR3 is 12 amino acids long. Germline loops: CDR1 MNHNY, CDR2 SVGAGI (reference sequence). Deletions cut 7 bases from V and 7 bases from J, with 13 bases between. The CDR3 nucleotides are TGTGCCAGCACCTCGCACGGTCATGAAGCTTTCTTT. It translates to CASTSHGHEAFF.

The rearrangement uses TRBV4-1 and TRBJ1-5; D is ambiguous. Trimming took 0 bases from V and 4 from J, leaving 7 bases between them. Germline CDR1 and CDR2: MGHRA and YSYEKL. CDR3 length equals 14 residues. The CDR3 nucleotides read TGCGCCAGCAGCCAAGAGCCCCGGAATCAGCCCCAGCATTTT. Translation: CASSQEPRNQPQHF.

In this sample, this clone turned up once. J is TRBJ1-2 and V is TRBV30; TRBD1 is a possible D gene (5 bases). CDR3 size: 12 residues. Germline values: CDR1 GTSNPN, CDR2 SVGIG (reference sequence). The germline V and J ends were trimmed by 4 bases and 4 bases, with 10 bases remaining between them. In nucleotides, the CDR3 is TGTGCCTGGACTCACGGGGGCTATGGCTACACCTTC. As protein: CAWTHGGYGYTF. Using reference TRBV30 and TRBJ1-2 for the parts outside the CDR3, the full variable domain is SQTIHQWPATLVQPVGSPLSLECTVEGTSNPNLYWYRQAAGRGLQLLFYSVGIGQISSEVPQNLSASRPQDRQFILSSKKLLLSDSGFYLCAWTHGGYGYTFGSGTRLTVV.

The chain couples TRBV19 to TRBJ1-2; perhaps TRBD1 as D (5 bases). The germline V gene has CDR1 LNHDA and CDR2 SQIVND (reference sequence). V was shortened by 5 bases and J by 2 bases, with 15 bases between the two germline ends. This CDR3 spans 15 amino acids. The CDR3 reads CASSHGDRSNYGYTF. CDR3 in DNA: TGTGCCAGTAGTCACGGTGACAGATCGAACTATGGCTACACCTTC.

The chain recombines TRBV18 with TRBJ1-4, with D unresolved. With 3 bases removed from V and 8 bases from J, the gap between germline ends came to 13 bases. The CDR3 spans 14 residues. Germline loops: CDR1 KGHSH, CDR2 LQKENI. CDR3 sequence: CASSPGLGVEKLFF. The CDR3 DNA follows: TGTGCCAGCTCACCGGGTCTCGGGGTGGAAAAACTGTTTTTT.

V gene TRBV4-2 combines with J gene TRBJ1-4; the D is unclear. Trimming stripped 8 bases from V and 5 bases from J, with 15 bases between. The CDR3 is made up of 14 amino acids. Germline V gene data show CDR1 as LGHNA and CDR2 as YNFKEQ. CDR3 nucleotide sequence: TGTGCCAGCTCCCGAGACAAGTTAAATGAAAAACTGTTTTTT. This sequence encodes CASSRDKLNEKLFF.